The present T cell receptor beta chain was sequenced within a study of blood T cell repertoires in COVID-19. Study context: T cells, B-cell-depleted T cells, or PBMCs provided the cDNA or gDNA that served as material.

Repertoires were generated with immunoSEQ multiplex PCR, while TCRdb's copy carries only in-frame clones and drops some. The sample includes 290,000 or so clones, roughly 92% of them seen just once. J lost 7 bases, V lost 4 bases, and 4 bases had no gene match. This CDR3 region has 14 residues. CDR1 is SGDLS and CDR2 is YYNGEE in the germline V gene. Sample: peripheral blood. The origin of this receptor is a young woman with COVID-19, enrolled during active disease. This chain joins TRBV9 and TRBJ1-6, with 8 bases lining up with TRBD1. The CDR3 bases are TGTGCCAGCAGCACGACAGGGGTGAATTCACCCCTCCACTTT. It yields the protein CASSTTGVNSPLHF.